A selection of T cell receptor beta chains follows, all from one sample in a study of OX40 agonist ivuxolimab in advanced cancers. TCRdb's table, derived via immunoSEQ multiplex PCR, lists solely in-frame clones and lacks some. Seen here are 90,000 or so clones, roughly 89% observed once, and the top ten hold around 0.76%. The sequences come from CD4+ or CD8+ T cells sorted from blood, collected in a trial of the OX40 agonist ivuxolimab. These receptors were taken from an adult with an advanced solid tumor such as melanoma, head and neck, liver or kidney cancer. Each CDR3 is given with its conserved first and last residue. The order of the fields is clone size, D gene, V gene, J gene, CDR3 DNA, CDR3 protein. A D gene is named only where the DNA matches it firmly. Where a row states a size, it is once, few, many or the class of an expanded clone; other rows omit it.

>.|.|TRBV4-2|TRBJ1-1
TGTGCCAGCAGCCAAGGGGGACGGATGAACACTGAAGCTTTCTTT
CASSQGGRMNTEAFF
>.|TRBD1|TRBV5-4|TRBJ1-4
TGTGCCAGCAGCTCTACAGGGGGGGCAACGAATGAAAAACTGTTTTTT
CASSSTGGATNEKLFF
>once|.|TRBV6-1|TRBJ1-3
TGTGCCAGCACCCCCTATGAATCCTCTGGAAACACCATATATTTT
CASTPYESSGNTIYF
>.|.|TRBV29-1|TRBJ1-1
TGCAGCGTTGGAGGGGCGGTGGAGAACACTGAAGCTTTCTTT
CSVGGAVENTEAFF
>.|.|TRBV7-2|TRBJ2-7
TGTGCCAGCAGCCGACAACAGGGTTACGAGCAGTACTTC
CASSRQQGYEQYF
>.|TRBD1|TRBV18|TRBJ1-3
TGTGCCAGCTCAACCGCAGGGGGCGAGGACACCATATATTTT
CASSTAGGEDTIYF
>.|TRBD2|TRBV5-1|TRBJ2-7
TGCGCCAGCAGATTTGGACTAGCGGGAGCTAACGAGCAGTACTTC
CASRFGLAGANEQYF
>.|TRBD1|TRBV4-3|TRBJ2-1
TGCGCCAGCAGCCAGGACCTCAGGGGGTGGAATGAGCAGTTCTTC
CASSQDLRGWNEQFF
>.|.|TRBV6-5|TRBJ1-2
TGTGCCAGCAGTACCTTGGGGGGGGACTATGGCTACACCTTC
CASSTLGGDYGYTF
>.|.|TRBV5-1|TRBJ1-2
TGCGCCAGCAGCTTGACAGGGTCGCACGGCTACACCTTC
CASSLTGSHGYTF
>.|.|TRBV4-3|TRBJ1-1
TGCGCCAGCAGCCAAGACGAGGTGGGTAGTGAAGCTTTCTTT
CASSQDEVGSEAFF
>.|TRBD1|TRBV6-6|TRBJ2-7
TGTGCCAGCAGACAACAGGGGAGCTCCTACGAGCAGTACTTC
CASRQQGSSYEQYF
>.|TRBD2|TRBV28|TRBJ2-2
TGTGCCAGCACCGCCGGGGGGTGGGACACCGGGGAGCTGTTTTTT
CASTAGGWDTGELFF
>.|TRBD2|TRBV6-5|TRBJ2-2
TGTGCCAGCAGCCCCCGGACTAGAAACACCGGGGAGCTGTTTTTT
CASSPRTRNTGELFF
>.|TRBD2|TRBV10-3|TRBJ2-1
TGTGCCATCAGTGAGTCATGGGGGACTAGCCACAATGAGCAGTTCTTC
CAISESWGTSHNEQFF
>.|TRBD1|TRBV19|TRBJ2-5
TGTGCCAGTAGTTACAGGGGAGAGACCCAGTACTTC
CASSYRGETQYF
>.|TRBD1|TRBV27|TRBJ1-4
TGTGCCAGCAGTCCCTGGGACAGGGGGCGCGGTCGGGAAAAACTGTTTTTT
CASSPWDRGRGREKLFF
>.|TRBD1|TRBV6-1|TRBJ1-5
TGTGCCAGCAACCGGACAGGGATCCCCAATCAGCCCCAGCATTTT
CASNRTGIPNQPQHF
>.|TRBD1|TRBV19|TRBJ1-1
TGTGCCAGTAGCCGGGGACAGGGGGAATCAGGCGCAGCTTTCTTT
CASSRGQGESGAAFF
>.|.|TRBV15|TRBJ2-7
TGTGCCACCAGCAGAGATCCGGTCGGGGGCTACGAGCAGTACTTC
CATSRDPVGGYEQYF
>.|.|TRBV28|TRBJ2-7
TGTGCCAGCACCACCAGGGCGTGGGCAAGGCGAAGCTACGAGCAGTACTTC
CASTTRAWARRSYEQYF
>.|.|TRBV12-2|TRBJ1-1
TGTGCAAGTCGCTTAGTTACAGGTTACACTGAAGCTTTCTTT
CASRLVTGYTEAFF
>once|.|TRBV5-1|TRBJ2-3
TGCGCCAGCAGCTTGGAGGACAGTATAGACACAGATACGCAGTATTTT
CASSLEDSIDTDTQYF
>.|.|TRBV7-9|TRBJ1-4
TGTGCCAGCAGCCCGCAAGTGGCGAATGAAAAACTGTTTTTT
CASSPQVANEKLFF
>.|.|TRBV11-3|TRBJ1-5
TGTGCCAGCAGCGAAGACTGGGGTCAGCCCCAGCATTTT
CASSEDWGQPQHF
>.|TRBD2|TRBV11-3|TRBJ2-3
TGTGCCAGCAGCAGCGGGGACACAGATACGCAGTATTTT
CASSSGDTDTQYF
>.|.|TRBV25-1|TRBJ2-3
TGTGCCAGCAGTGAATTCCTAGGGAGCGCACGCACAGATACGCAGTATTTT
CASSEFLGSARTDTQYF
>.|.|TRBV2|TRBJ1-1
TGTGCCAGCAGTGGGGAGGGAGGTACTGAAGCTTTCTTT
CASSGEGGTEAFF
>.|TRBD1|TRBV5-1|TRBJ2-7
TGCGCCAGCGGCACAGGACAGGGGGACTACGAGCAGTACTTC
CASGTGQGDYEQYF
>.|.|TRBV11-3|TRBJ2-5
TGTGCCAGCAGCTTGCGCCAGGGAATAGGGGAGACCCAGTACTTC
CASSLRQGIGETQYF
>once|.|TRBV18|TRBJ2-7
TGTGCCAGCTCACCGGAGGGCCGCTCCTACGAGCAGTACTTC
CASSPEGRSYEQYF
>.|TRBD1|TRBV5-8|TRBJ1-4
TGTGCCAGCAGCTTGGCAGGGGGCGGTGAAAAACTGTTTTTT
CASSLAGGGEKLFF